Listed below are T cell receptor beta chains from one sample, sequenced in a study of neurological immune-mediated disorders. TCRdb re-called the 5' RACE reads with MiXCR, one entry per CDR3 protein. The sample consists of some 80,000 distinct CDR3 sequences, about 4% of them appearing once. What was sequenced was PBMCs. These receptors all come from a woman aged 60-70 years with multiple sclerosis. Both conserved end residues are part of each CDR3. Fields, in order: J gene, D gene, clone size, V gene, CDR3 protein, CDR3 DNA. D genes are given only for firm matches. Size is stated for part of the rows, as once, few or many counts, or as a class when the clone is expanded.

J: TRBJ1-2; D: NA; size: many; V: TRBV20-1; CDR3: CSAPRRGALGYTF; DNA: TGCAGTGCCCCAAGGCGGGGGGCGTTGGGCTACACCTTC
J: TRBJ1-5; D: TRBD1; size: many; V: TRBV3-1; CDR3: CASSHPGQGADQPQHF; DNA: TGTGCCAGCAGCCACCCGGGACAGGGGGCCGATCAGCCCCAGCATTTT
J: TRBJ1-2; D: NA; size: many; V: TRBV7-2; CDR3: CASSLEGHYGYTF; DNA: TGTGCCAGCAGTTTGGAGGGGCACTATGGCTACACCTTC
J: TRBJ1-3; D: NA; size: many; V: TRBV6-5; CDR3: CASSQDGGNTIYF; DNA: TGTGCCAGCAGTCAGGACGGTGGAAACACCATATATTTT
J: TRBJ1-3; D: NA; size: many; V: TRBV6-5; CDR3: CASTPTIHAGNTIYF; DNA: TGTGCCAGCACTCCGACGATCCACGCTGGAAACACCATATATTTT
J: TRBJ1-2; D: NA; size: many; V: TRBV7-2; CDR3: CASSFGLYGYTF; DNA: TGTGCCAGCAGCTTCGGGCTCTATGGCTACACCTTC
J: TRBJ1-5; D: NA; size: many; V: TRBV7-9; CDR3: CASSLVFGSGDQPQHF; DNA: TGTGCCAGCAGCTTAGTTTTTGGGTCTGGGGATCAGCCCCAGCATTTT
J: TRBJ1-1; D: TRBD1; size: NA; V: TRBV27; CDR3: CASTVQGGAWNTEAFF; DNA: TGTGCCAGCACCGTCCAGGGGGGGGCGTGGAACACTGAAGCTTTCTTT
J: TRBJ1-5; D: TRBD1; size: many; V: TRBV6-5; CDR3: CASSRTGIGSQPQHF; DNA: TGTGCCAGCAGCAGGACAGGGATTGGTAGTCAGCCCCAGCATTTT
J: TRBJ2-2; D: NA; size: many; V: TRBV5-1; CDR3: CASSNGGTGELFF; DNA: TGCGCCAGCAGCAACGGGGGAACCGGGGAGCTGTTTTTT
J: TRBJ1-5; D: TRBD1; size: few; V: TRBV6-6; CDR3: CASSYDRGNQPQHF; DNA: TGTGCCAGCAGTTACGACAGGGGCAATCAGCCCCAGCATTTT
J: TRBJ1-1; D: TRBD1; size: many; V: TRBV14; CDR3: CASSQRTGLMNTEAFF; DNA: TGTGCCAGCAGCCAACGGACAGGACTTATGAACACTGAAGCTTTCTTT
J: TRBJ1-4; D: NA; size: many; V: TRBV5-1; CDR3: CASSMVEAGKLFF; DNA: TGCGCCAGCAGCATGGTCGAAGCTGGAAAACTGTTTTTT
J: TRBJ2-3; D: TRBD1; size: many; V: TRBV12-3/TRBV12-4; CDR3: CASRAGTGARHTQYF; DNA: TGTGCCAGCAGAGCCGGGACAGGGGCTAGGCATACGCAGTATTTT
J: TRBJ1-5; D: NA; size: many; V: TRBV7-2; CDR3: CASSLDKNSNQPQHF; DNA: TGTGCCAGCAGCTTAGACAAGAATAGCAATCAGCCCCAGCATTTT
J: TRBJ2-7; D: TRBD1; size: NA; V: TRBV5-1; CDR3: CASSYRGSSSYEQYF; DNA: TGCGCCAGCAGCTACAGGGGCTCGAGCTCCTACGAGCAGTACTTC
J: TRBJ2-2; D: TRBD1; size: few; V: TRBV30; CDR3: CASMGQGAHTGELFF; DNA: TGTGCCTCTATGGGACAGGGGGCCCACACCGGGGAGCTGTTTTTT
J: TRBJ2-3; D: NA; size: many; V: TRBV12-3/TRBV12-4; CDR3: CASSFDSTTRDTQYF; DNA: TGTGCCAGCAGTTTCGATAGTACGACCCGAGATACGCAGTATTTT
J: TRBJ1-2; D: TRBD1; size: many; V: TRBV4-1; CDR3: CASSQDKGARGYTF; DNA: TGCGCCAGCAGCCAGGACAAGGGGGCGCGAGGCTACACCTTC
J: TRBJ1-1; D: NA; size: many; V: TRBV5-1; CDR3: CASSFSAPNTEAFF; DNA: TGCGCCAGCAGCTTCTCGGCTCCGAACACTGAAGCTTTCTTT
J: TRBJ1-2; D: NA; size: many; V: TRBV5-1; CDR3: CASSLGDVFYGYTF; DNA: TGCGCCAGCAGCTTGGGGGACGTATTCTATGGCTACACCTTC
J: TRBJ2-3; D: NA; size: many; V: TRBV5-6; CDR3: CASSSVRDSPTDTQYF; DNA: TGTGCCAGCAGCTCGGTGAGGGACTCTCCCACAGATACGCAGTATTTT
J: TRBJ1-2; D: NA; size: many; V: TRBV4-1; CDR3: CASSQPGTMDGYTF; DNA: TGCGCCAGCAGCCAACCGGGAACAATGGACGGCTACACCTTC
J: TRBJ2-1; D: TRBD1; size: many; V: TRBV7-7; CDR3: CASSLGTGSHNEQFF; DNA: TGTGCTAGCAGCCTTGGGACAGGGTCCCACAATGAGCAGTTCTTC
J: TRBJ2-1; D: NA; size: many; V: TRBV5-6; CDR3: CASSWGGPISYNEQFF; DNA: TGTGCCAGCAGCTGGGGGGGCCCGATCTCCTACAATGAGCAGTTCTTC
J: TRBJ1-3; D: NA; size: many; V: TRBV3-1; CDR3: CASSQHRKTGNTIYF; DNA: TGTGCCAGCAGCCAACACAGGAAGACAGGAAACACCATATATTTT
J: TRBJ2-2; D: NA; size: many; V: TRBV9; CDR3: CASSVRQNTGELFF; DNA: TGTGCCAGCAGCGTACGACAGAACACCGGGGAGCTGTTTTTT
J: TRBJ1-1; D: TRBD1; size: many; V: TRBV5-1; CDR3: CASSSGGLTEAFF; DNA: TGCGCCAGCAGCTCAGGGGGGCTCACTGAAGCTTTCTTT
J: TRBJ2-1; D: TRBD2; size: many; V: TRBV6-5; CDR3: CASSYSASGAYYEQFF; DNA: TGTGCCAGCAGTTACTCGGCTAGCGGGGCATACTATGAGCAGTTCTTC
J: TRBJ2-2; D: NA; size: many; V: TRBV25-1; CDR3: CASTPPGRYTGELFF; DNA: TGTGCCAGCACCCCCCCGGGGCGATACACCGGGGAGCTGTTTTTT
J: TRBJ1-5; D: NA; size: many; V: TRBV20-1; CDR3: CSASDQAQHF; DNA: TGCAGTGCCTCGGACCAGGCCCAGCATTTT
J: TRBJ1-1; D: NA; size: many; V: TRBV12-3/TRBV12-4; CDR3: CASSFGSTEAFF; DNA: TGTGCCAGCAGTTTTGGGAGCACTGAAGCTTTCTTT
J: TRBJ1-1; D: NA; size: many; V: TRBV5-1; CDR3: CASSLEGNRAEAFF; DNA: TGCGCCAGCAGCTTGGAGGGAAATAGGGCTGAAGCTTTCTTT
J: TRBJ2-7; D: NA; size: many; V: TRBV6-5; CDR3: CASSSGSGAYEQYF; DNA: TGTGCCAGCAGTTCAGGGTCTGGTGCCTACGAGCAGTACTTC
J: TRBJ2-7; D: TRBD1; size: many; V: TRBV20-1; CDR3: CSALGQGSGEQYF; DNA: TGCAGTGCTCTTGGACAGGGGTCGGGGGAGCAGTACTTC
J: TRBJ2-2; D: NA; size: many; V: TRBV12-3/TRBV12-4; CDR3: CASSLVGGNTGELFF; DNA: TGTGCCAGCAGTTTAGTCGGGGGGAACACCGGGGAGCTGTTTTTT
J: TRBJ2-7; D: NA; size: many; V: TRBV5-1; CDR3: CASSLEPGAAYEQYF; DNA: TGCGCCAGCAGCCTGGAGCCGGGGGCCGCCTACGAGCAGTACTTC
J: TRBJ2-7; D: NA; size: many; V: TRBV14; CDR3: CASSQDLMGSEQYF; DNA: TGTGCCAGCAGCCAAGATTTAATGGGTTCCGAGCAGTACTTC
J: TRBJ2-7; D: TRBD1; size: many; V: TRBV18; CDR3: CASSPRDRVAYEQYF; DNA: TGTGCCAGCTCCCCCCGGGACAGGGTCGCCTACGAGCAGTACTTC
J: TRBJ1-2; D: NA; size: NA; V: TRBV5-1; CDR3: CASSLGHRANYGYTF; DNA: TGCGCCAGCAGCTTGGGGCACAGGGCTAACTATGGCTACACCTTC
J: TRBJ1-3; D: NA; size: many; V: TRBV7-6; CDR3: CASSLLPGQTSSGNTIYF; DNA: TGTGCCAGCAGCTTATTGCCCGGACAGACCAGCTCTGGAAACACCATATATTTT
J: TRBJ1-5; D: TRBD1; size: NA; V: TRBV20-1; CDR3: CSAWPGQVNQPQHF; DNA: TGCAGTGCCTGGCCGGGACAGGTCAATCAGCCCCAGCATTTT
J: TRBJ1-1; D: NA; size: many; V: TRBV20-1; CDR3: CSLTRSGGVKPQYLAFF; DNA: TGCAGTCTCACCAGGAGTGGGGGAGTGAAGCCCCAATATCTGGCTTTCTTT
J: TRBJ1-6; D: NA; size: many; V: TRBV30; CDR3: CAWIIRDSVSNSPLHF; DNA: TGTGCCTGGATAATCCGCGACAGCGTTAGTAATTCACCCCTCCACTTT
J: TRBJ1-2; D: TRBD1; size: NA; V: TRBV12-3/TRBV12-4; CDR3: CASSLETGVGYGYTF; DNA: TGTGCCAGCAGTTTAGAGACAGGGGTAGGCTATGGCTACACCTTC
J: TRBJ2-3; D: NA; size: many; V: TRBV11-2; CDR3: CASSLDHPDTQYF; DNA: TGTGCCAGCAGCTTAGATCACCCAGATACGCAGTATTTT
J: TRBJ1-6; D: NA; size: many; V: TRBV7-9; CDR3: CASSQAVSYNSPLHF; DNA: TGTGCCAGCAGCCAGGCGGTTTCCTATAATTCACCCCTCCACTTT
J: TRBJ2-7; D: NA; size: many; V: TRBV30; CDR3: CAWGPYEQYF; DNA: TGTGCCTGGGGACCCTACGAGCAGTACTTC
J: TRBJ1-4; D: NA; size: many; V: TRBV5-1; CDR3: CASSLGQSGRAGDEKLFF; DNA: TGCGCCAGCAGCTTGGGACAAAGCGGCAGGGCAGGGGATGAAAAACTGTTTTTT
J: TRBJ2-1; D: TRBD2; size: many; V: TRBV5-1; CDR3: CASTGLAGGEQFF; DNA: TGCGCCAGCACGGGACTAGCGGGGGGGGAGCAGTTCTTC
J: TRBJ2-5; D: NA; size: many; V: TRBV27; CDR3: CASSRDQETQYF; DNA: TGTGCCAGCTCGAGGGACCAAGAGACCCAGTACTTC
J: TRBJ2-7; D: TRBD2; size: many; V: TRBV5-1; CDR3: CASSLVLAGTYEQYF; DNA: TGCGCCAGCAGCTTGGTCCTAGCGGGGACCTACGAGCAGTACTTC
J: TRBJ2-5; D: NA; size: many; V: TRBV10-3; CDR3: CAISEKETQYF; DNA: TGTGCCATCAGTGAGAAAGAGACCCAGTACTTC
J: TRBJ1-5; D: NA; size: many; V: TRBV6-6; CDR3: CASSSSSGHQPQHF; DNA: TGTGCCAGCAGTTCAAGTTCAGGGCATCAGCCCCAGCATTTT
J: TRBJ1-2; D: NA; size: many; V: TRBV7-9; CDR3: CASSTPWGEQDGYTF; DNA: TGTGCCAGCAGCACGCCTTGGGGAGAACAAGATGGCTACACCTTC